These 9 T cell receptor beta chains share one sample of origin, sequenced in a study of blood T cell repertoires in COVID-19. The protocol was immunoSEQ multiplex PCR, while the TCRdb copy is restricted to in-frame clones and leaves out a portion. The sample has around 170,000 clones, 84% seen once. Input material: PBMCs or T cells enriched from blood (not recorded which). These receptor sequences come from a man aged 45-65 years who had recovered from COVID-19.

The V gene is TRBV6-4, the J gene TRBJ2-7, with 7 bases that match TRBD1. CDR3 size: 13 residues. Per the germline V gene, CDR1 is MRHNA and CDR2 is SNTAGT. V gave up 0 bases and J gave up 7 bases; unmatched junction bases: 3. The CDR3 protein is CASSDSTGQEQYF. The CDR3 nucleotides are TGTGCCAGCAGTGACTCGACAGGGCAGGAGCAGTACTTC.

The chain carries TRBV7-3 and TRBJ1-1; TRBD1 matches 8 bases. The CDR3 has 14 residues. The V segment lost 4 bases and the J segment 6 bases; nucleotides outside the gene matches: 7. The germline V gene encodes CDR1 SGHTA and CDR2 FQGTGA. The CDR3 here is CASSSGQGRAEAFF. Written as DNA, the CDR3 is TGTGCCAGCAGCTCCGGACAGGGACGGGCTGAAGCTTTCTTT.

This clone was counted once. This sequence joins TRBV7-2 and TRBJ1-5, with D perhaps matching TRBD1 (5 bases). CDR1 is SGHTA and CDR2 is FQGNSA in the germline V gene. V lost 1 base, J lost 0 bases, and 10 bases lay in between. The CDR3 sequence is 16 residues long. The CDR3 sequence is CASSLGGTLSNQPQHF. The CDR3 region has the DNA TGTGCCAGCAGCTTAGGGGGGACTCTTAGCAATCAGCCCCAGCATTTT.

V usage is TRBV11-2 and J usage is TRBJ1-1; 9 nucleotides align to TRBD1. Germline V gene sequence: CDR1 SGHAT, CDR2 FQNNGV. Trimming cost V 4 bases and J 3 bases; bases outside gene matches: 12. CDR3 length: 17 residues. The CDR3 DNA sequence: TGTGCCAGCAGCTCTGACAGGGGGAGTCGGTATGACACTGAAGCTTTCTTT. This codes for CASSSDRGSRYDTEAFF.

V is TRBV10-2 and J is TRBJ1-1, with D unresolved. Trimming removed 5 bases from V and 5 bases from J, with 12 bases in between. CDR1 and CDR2 from the germline V gene are WSHSY and SAAADI. The CDR3 length is 13 residues. The CDR3 DNA reads as TGCGCCAGCAGTAGCCAGGAGGCTACTGAAGCTTTCTTT. This gives the protein CASSSQEATEAFF.

The DNA of the CDR3 is TGCAGCGTTGCGAACCTTCCGGGACAGGGGCTTAATGAAAAACTGTTTTTT. It codes for CSVANLPGQGLNEKLFF. The chain uses TRBV29-1 and TRBJ1-4; 10 nucleotides match TRBD1. This CDR3 is 17 amino acids long. The germline CDR1 and CDR2 sequences are SQVTM and ANQGSEA. J lost 4 bases, V lost 4 bases, and 12 bases had no gene match.

The V call is TRBV5-1, the J call TRBJ2-4; 8 bases are shared with TRBD1. The CDR3 length is 14 residues. Germline-derived CDR1 and CDR2 are SGHRS and YFSETQ. Trimming removed 3 bases from V and 5 bases from J; junction bases left unmatched: 4. The CDR3 DNA reads as TGCGCCAGCAGCTACCAGGGGGCCCAAAACATTCAGTACTTC. Encoded protein: CASSYQGAQNIQYF.

This clone was recorded many times. The chain joins TRBV2 to TRBJ1-5; D ambiguous. Deletions cut 8 bases from V and 4 bases from J, with 12 bases between. The CDR3 is 13 amino acids. The V gene's germline CDR1 is SNHLY and CDR2 FYNNEI. The CDR3 region is CASGEETNQPQHF. The CDR3 bases are TGTGCCAGCGGGGAGGAAACTAATCAGCCCCAGCATTTT.

The gene calls are TRBV3-1 (or the pseudogene TRBV3-2) and TRBJ1-3; unclear D gene. This CDR3 is 15 amino acids long. CDR1 LGHDT and CDR2 YNNKEL come from the germline V gene (reference sequence). The V gene lost 2 bases and the J gene lost 0 bases, with 8 bases spanning the gap. The CDR3 nucleotides are TGTGCCAGCAGCCAATATCCAGGCTCTGGAAACACCATATATTTT. Its translation is CASSQYPGSGNTIYF.